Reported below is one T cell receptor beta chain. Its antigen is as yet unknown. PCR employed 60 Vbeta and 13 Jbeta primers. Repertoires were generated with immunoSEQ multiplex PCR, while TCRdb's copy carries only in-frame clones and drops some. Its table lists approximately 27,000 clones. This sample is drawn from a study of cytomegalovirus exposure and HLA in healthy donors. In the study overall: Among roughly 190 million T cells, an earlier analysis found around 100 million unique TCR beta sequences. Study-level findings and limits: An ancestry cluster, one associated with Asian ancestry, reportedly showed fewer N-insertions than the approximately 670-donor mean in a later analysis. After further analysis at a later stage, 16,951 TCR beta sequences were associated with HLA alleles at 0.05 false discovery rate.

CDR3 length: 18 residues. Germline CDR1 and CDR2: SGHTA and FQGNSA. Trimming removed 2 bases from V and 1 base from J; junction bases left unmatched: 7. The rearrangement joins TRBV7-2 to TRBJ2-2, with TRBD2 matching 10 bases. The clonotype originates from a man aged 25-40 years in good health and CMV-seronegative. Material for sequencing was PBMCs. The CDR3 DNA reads TGTGCCAGCAGCTTACCTTGGTTAGCGGGAGGGAACACCGGGGAGCTGTTTTTT. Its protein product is CASSLPWLAGGNTGELFF.